The clone carrying this T cell receptor beta chain was observed a handful of times. No antigen is known for it. Unique molecular identifiers were used in preparing the TCRbeta library. TCRdb reprocessed the PCR reads via MiXCR and lists one record per CDR3 protein. The sample holds fewer than 1 million distinct CDR3 sequences, roughly 15% seen once. The data were obtained in a study of T-cell reconstitution after alpha-beta-depleted transplantation in children. Broader study findings: Expanded graft clones numbering several hundred reportedly gave rise to alpha-beta T cells about two months after transplant.

Germline loops: CDR1 SGHVS, CDR2 FQNEAQ. The CDR3 consists of 18 residues. V was pared by 4 bases and J by 3 bases, with 10 bases of the junction left unmatched. The sequencing used PBMCs, mostly from graft donor cells, collected 360 days after TCRalphabeta/CD19-depleted stem cell transplant. This clonotype was sampled from a male patient younger than 18 who had a stem cell transplant for acute lymphoblastic leukemia, so the T cells may come from the graft donor. The chain uses TRBV7-8 and TRBJ2-3, with 13 bases lining up with TRBD2. In DNA form, the CDR3 reads TGTGCCAGCAGCTCGACTAGCGGGAGGAGGGGAGGGACAGATACGCAGTATTTT. This translates into CASSSTSGRRGGTDTQYF.